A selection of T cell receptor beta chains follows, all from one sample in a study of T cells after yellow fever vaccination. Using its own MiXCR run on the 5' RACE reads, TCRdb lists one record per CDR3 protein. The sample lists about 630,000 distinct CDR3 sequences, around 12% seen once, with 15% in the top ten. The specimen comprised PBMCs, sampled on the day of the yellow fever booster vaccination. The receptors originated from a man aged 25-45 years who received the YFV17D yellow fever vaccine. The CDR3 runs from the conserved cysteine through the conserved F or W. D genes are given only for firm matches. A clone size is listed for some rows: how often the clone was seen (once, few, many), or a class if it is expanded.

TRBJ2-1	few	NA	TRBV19	TGTGCCAGTAGTATAGAAGGGGCGAGCTCCTACAATGAGCAGTTCTTC	CASSIEGASSYNEQFF
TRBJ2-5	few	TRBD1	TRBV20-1	TGCAGTGCTAAGACAGGGTCGGAGACCCAGTACTTC	CSAKTGSETQYF
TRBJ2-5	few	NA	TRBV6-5	TGTGCCAGCAGGAGGGGGGCAGAGACCCAGTACTTC	CASRRGAETQYF
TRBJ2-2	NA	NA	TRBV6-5	TGTGCCAGCTATGATCTGGCCGGGGAGCTGTTTTTT	CASYDLAGELFF
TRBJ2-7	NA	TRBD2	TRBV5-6	TGTGCCAGCAGCTCCTTAAAGCGGGAGTGGTCCTACGAGCAGTACTTC	CASSSLKREWSYEQYF
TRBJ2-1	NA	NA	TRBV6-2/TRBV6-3	TGTGCCAGCAGTAACATCGGACGGCCGCGCAATGAGCAGTTCTTC	CASSNIGRPRNEQFF
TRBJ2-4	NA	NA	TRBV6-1	TGTGCCAGCAGCCCCTTAGGGGCGGCGGACATTCAGTACTTC	CASSPLGAADIQYF
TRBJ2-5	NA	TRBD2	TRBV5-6	TGTGCCAGCAACCTAGCGGGAGTAAGGGAGACCCAGTACTTC	CASNLAGVRETQYF
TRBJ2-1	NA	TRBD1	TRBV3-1	TGTGCCAGCAGCCCGGGCAGGGGGCTATCCTACAATGAGCAGTTCTTC	CASSPGRGLSYNEQFF
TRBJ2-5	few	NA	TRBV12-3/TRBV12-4	TGTGCCAGCAGTTTGGGCGGGATTGGAGAGACCCAGTACTTC	CASSLGGIGETQYF
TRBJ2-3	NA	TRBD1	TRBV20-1	TGCAGTGCTAGAGAACAGGGGACAGATACGCAGTATTTT	CSAREQGTDTQYF
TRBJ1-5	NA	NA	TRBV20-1	TGCAGTGCTCATACACAGGGCAATCAGCCCCAGCATTTT	CSAHTQGNQPQHF
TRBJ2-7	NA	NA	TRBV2	TGTGCCAGCAGCGGTTGGGGGGAGAGCTCCTACGAGCAGTACTTC	CASSGWGESSYEQYF
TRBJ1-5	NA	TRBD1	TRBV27	TGTGCCAGCAGGATGAGTGGGCAGGGGGGTAACCAGCCCCAGCATTTT	CASRMSGQGGNQPQHF
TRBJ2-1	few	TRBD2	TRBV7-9	TGTGCCAGCAGCGCCGGAGGTCTAGCGGGCGATTACAATGAGCAGTTCTTC	CASSAGGLAGDYNEQFF
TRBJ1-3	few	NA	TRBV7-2	TGTGCCAGCAGCTTAATCTCTGGAAACACCATATATTTT	CASSLISGNTIYF
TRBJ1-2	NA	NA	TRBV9	TGTGCCAGCAGCGCCGAGCCCTATGGCTACACCTTC	CASSAEPYGYTF
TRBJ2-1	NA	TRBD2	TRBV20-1	TGCAGTGCTAGAGATCCACTAGCGAGTACCTACAATGAGCAGTTCTTC	CSARDPLASTYNEQFF
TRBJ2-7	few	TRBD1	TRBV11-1	TGTGCCAGCAGCTTAAGTCCCCCGGGACAGGGCACCCATAGCTCCTACGAGCAGTACTTC	CASSLSPPGQGTHSSYEQYF
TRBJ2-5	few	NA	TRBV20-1	TGCAGTGCTAGAGACGCCAGCGCCAACCAAGAGACCCAGTACTTC	CSARDASANQETQYF
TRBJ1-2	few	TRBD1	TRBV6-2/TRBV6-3	TGTGCCAGCAGTTACGGGACAGGGATCTATGGCTACACCTTC	CASSYGTGIYGYTF
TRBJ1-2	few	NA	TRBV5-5	TGTGCCAGCAGCTTGGGGCAGGGGATGGACTATGGCTACACCTTC	CASSLGQGMDYGYTF
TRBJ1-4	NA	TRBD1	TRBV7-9	TGTGCCAGCAGCTTAAGGAAGACAGGGCCTAATGAAAAACTGTTTTTT	CASSLRKTGPNEKLFF
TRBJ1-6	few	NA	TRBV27	TGTGCCAGCAGTTTAGTCGGATTTGGTTCACCCCTCCACTTT	CASSLVGFGSPLHF
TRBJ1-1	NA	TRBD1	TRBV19	TGTGCCAGTAAAGACAGGGTGAACACTGAAGCTTTCTTT	CASKDRVNTEAFF
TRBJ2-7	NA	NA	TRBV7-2	TGTGCCAGCAGCTTAGGGGTCCAGCGAGGGCAGTACTTC	CASSLGVQRGQYF
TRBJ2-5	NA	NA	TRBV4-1	TGCGCCAGCAGCCAATCGGGACCATTGTACCAAGAGACCCAGTACTTC	CASSQSGPLYQETQYF
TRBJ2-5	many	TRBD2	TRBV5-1	TGTGCCAGCAGCTTAAGCGGGGGACTACAAGAGACCCAGTACTTC	CASSLSGGLQETQYF
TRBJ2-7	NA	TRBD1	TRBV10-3	TGTGCCATCAGTGGCGGACAGGGGGCCTTCTACGAGCAGTACTTC	CAISGGQGAFYEQYF
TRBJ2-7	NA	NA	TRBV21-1	TGTGCTTCAGACAGGTGGTGGCGAGAGCAGTACTTC	CASDRWWREQYF
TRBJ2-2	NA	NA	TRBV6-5	TGTGCCAGCAGTTACTCGTTAACGGTAACCGGGGAGCTGTTTTTT	CASSYSLTVTGELFF
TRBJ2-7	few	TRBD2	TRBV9	TGTGCCAGCAGCGTAGACCCAGCGGGAGTGTATGAGCAGTACTTC	CASSVDPAGVYEQYF
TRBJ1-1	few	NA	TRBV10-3	TGTGCCATCGGGGCACAGCACACTGAAGCTTTCTTT	CAIGAQHTEAFF
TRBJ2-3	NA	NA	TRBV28	TGTGCCAGCAGCCTTTCCGCCCTGGGGTCAGATACGCAGTATTTT	CASSLSALGSDTQYF
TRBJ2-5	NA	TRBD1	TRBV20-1	TGCAGTGCGGACAGGGGTACCAAGGGGACCCAGTACTTC	CSADRGTKGTQYF
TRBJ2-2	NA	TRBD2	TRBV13	TGTGCCAGCAGCTTAGGTCTAGCGGGAGGGCAGACCGGGGAGCTGTTTTTT	CASSLGLAGGQTGELFF
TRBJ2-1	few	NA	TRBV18	TGTGCCAGCTCACCATTTACAAACTCCTATTACAATGAGCAGTTCTTC	CASSPFTNSYYNEQFF
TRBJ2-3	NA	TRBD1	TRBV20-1	TGCAGTGCTCCTTCGGACAGGGGAGATACGCAGTATTTT	CSAPSDRGDTQYF
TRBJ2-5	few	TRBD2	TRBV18	TGTGCCAGCTCACTTGGACTAGATGGTGCCCAAGAGACCCAGTACTTC	CASSLGLDGAQETQYF
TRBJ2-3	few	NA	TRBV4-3	TGCGCCAGCAGCCAAGGTTCGGAGGGGTGGGATACGCAGTATTTT	CASSQGSEGWDTQYF
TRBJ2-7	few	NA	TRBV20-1	TGCAGTGCTAGAGCAGGGACCACCTACGAGCAGTACTTC	CSARAGTTYEQYF
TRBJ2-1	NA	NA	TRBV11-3	TGTGCCAGCAGCTTAGGGACGGGGTCCGAGCAGTTCTTC	CASSLGTGSEQFF
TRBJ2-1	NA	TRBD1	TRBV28	TGTGCCAGCAACCTACAGGGGCACAATGAGCAGTTCTTC	CASNLQGHNEQFF
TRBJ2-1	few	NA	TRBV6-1	TGTGCCAGCAGCTCCGGGACACATAATGAGCAGTTCTTC	CASSSGTHNEQFF
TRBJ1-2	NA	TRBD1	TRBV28	TGTGCCAGCAGGACAGGGTCGGCCTATGGCCACACCTTC	CASRTGSAYGHTF
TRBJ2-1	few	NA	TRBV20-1	TGCAGTGCCGCGCTAGCTATCTCCTACAATGAGCAGTTCTTC	CSAALAISYNEQFF
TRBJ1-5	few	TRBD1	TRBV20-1	TGCAGTGCTAGTGAACAGGGGGGTCAGCCCCAGCATTTT	CSASEQGGQPQHF
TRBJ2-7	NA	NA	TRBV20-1	TGCAGTGCTATCAGGGTCCCCTACGAGCAGTACTTC	CSAIRVPYEQYF
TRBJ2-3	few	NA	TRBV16	TGTGCCAGCAGCCGACCCCCTGGCGGGATAATTCTAGATACGCAGTATTTT	CASSRPPGGIILDTQYF
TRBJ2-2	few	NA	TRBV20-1	TGCAGTGCTAGGGTTCTAAGGGGGGAGCTGTTTTTT	CSARVLRGELFF